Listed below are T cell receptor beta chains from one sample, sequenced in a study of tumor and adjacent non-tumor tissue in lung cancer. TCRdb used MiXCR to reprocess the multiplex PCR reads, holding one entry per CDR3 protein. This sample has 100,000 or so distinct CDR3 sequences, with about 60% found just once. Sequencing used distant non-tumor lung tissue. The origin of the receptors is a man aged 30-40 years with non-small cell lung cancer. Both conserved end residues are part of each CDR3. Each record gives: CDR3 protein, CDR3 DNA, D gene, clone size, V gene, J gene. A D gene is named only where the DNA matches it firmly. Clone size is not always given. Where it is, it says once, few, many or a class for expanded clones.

CASSQEQGTYYEQYF	TGTGCCAGCAGCCAAGAACAGGGCACTTACTACGAGCAGTACTTC	-	many	TRBV14	TRBJ2-7
CASSLVGRIAGGYRYEQYF	TGTGCCAGCAGCTTAGTAGGCCGAATAGCGGGGGGATACCGGTACGAGCAGTACTTC	TRBD2	-	TRBV11-2	TRBJ2-7
CANSDSSLNTGELFF	TGTGCCAACAGCGACTCGTCACTGAACACCGGGGAGCTGTTTTTT	-	-	TRBV6-5	TRBJ2-2
CASSSGGPFQETQYF	TGCGCCAGCAGCTCCGGGGGGCCATTCCAAGAGACCCAGTACTTC	-	-	TRBV5-1	TRBJ2-5
CSAQTTGSEQFF	TGCAGTGCCCAAACGACAGGGAGTGAGCAGTTCTTC	TRBD1	-	TRBV20-1	TRBJ2-1
CVSNWTAVNTEAFF	TGTGTCAGCAACTGGACAGCCGTGAACACTGAAGCTTTCTTT	-	-	TRBV11-1	TRBJ1-1
CASSPVATGDNEQYF	TGTGCCAGCAGTCCCGTAGCGACTGGAGACAATGAGCAGTACTTC	-	-	TRBV6-5	TRBJ2-7
CASSLHGTDYGYIF	TGTGCCAGCAGCTTGCATGGAACAGACTATGGCTACATCTTC	-	few	TRBV11-2	TRBJ1-2
CSAVREGNNEQFF	TGCAGTGCCGTCAGGGAGGGCAACAATGAACAGTTCTTC	TRBD2	-	TRBV20-1	TRBJ2-1
CASRGSGAGRETQYF	TGTGCCAGCAGGGGATCAGGGGCGGGCCGAGAGACCCAGTACTTC	-	-	TRBV6-5	TRBJ2-5
CASNLAADMNTEAFF	TGTGCTAGCAACTTAGCGGCAGACATGAACACTGAAGCTTTCTTT	-	-	TRBV11-2	TRBJ1-1
CASSPTTTLSYEQYF	TGTGCCAGCAGCCCCACCACGACCCTCTCCTACGAGCAGTACTTC	-	-	TRBV11-2	TRBJ2-7
CATSDLEGKDTQYF	TGTGCCACCAGTGATTTGGAAGGTAAAGATACACAGTATTTT	-	-	TRBV24-1	TRBJ2-3
CANSFGLDRETQYF	TGCGCCAACAGCTTCGGACTAGATAGGGAGACCCAGTACTTC	TRBD2	-	TRBV5-1	TRBJ2-5
CASSFLGLAGNNEQFF	TGTGCCAGCAGCTTTCTGGGTCTAGCGGGGAACAATGAGCAGTTCTTC	TRBD2	medium-sized	TRBV11-1	TRBJ2-1
CASSRDRLSYNEQLF	TGTGCCAGCAGTCGGGACAGATTGTCCTACAATGAGCAGCTCTTC	TRBD1	-	TRBV5-4	TRBJ2-1
CASSPTADTQYF	TGTGCCAGCAGCCCAACAGCAGATACGCAGTATTTT	-	medium-sized	TRBV11-1	TRBJ2-3
CASSPGLAGQETQYF	TGTGCCAGCAGCCCAGGACTAGCGGGGCAAGAGACCCAGTACTTC	TRBD2	-	TRBV11-2	TRBJ2-5
CASSSDTLWAGANVLTF	TGTGCCAGCAGTTCTGACACCTTATGGGCAGGGGCCAACGTCCTGACTTTC	-	medium-sized	TRBV6-5	TRBJ2-6
CASSLGLGNEWFF	TGTGCCAGCAGTCTCGGACTTGGTAATGAGTGGTTCTTC	-	-	TRBV5-6	TRBJ2-1
CASSSAMGTEAFF	TGTGCCAGCAGCTCGGCCATGGGTACTGAAGCTTTCTTT	-	many	TRBV5-4	TRBJ1-1
CSAPKGGGARETRYF	TGCAGTGCTCCGAAGGGCGGGGGGGCGAGGGAGACCCGGTACTTC	TRBD2	-	TRBV20-1	TRBJ2-5
CASSAIGTGGTEAFF	TGTGCCAGCAGCGCAATCGGGACAGGGGGAACTGAAGCTTTCTTC	TRBD1	-	TRBV7-9	TRBJ1-1
CASNTGGAAYEQYF	TGTGCCAGCAATACAGGGGGCGCTGCCTACGAGCAGTACTTC	TRBD1	once	TRBV5-5	TRBJ2-7
CASSATGGTWELFF	TGTGCCAGCAGCGCGACAGGGGGGACCTGGGAGCTGTTTTTT	TRBD1	few	TRBV6-5	TRBJ2-2
CSARERVISGYTF	TGCAGCGCCCGAGAACGTGTAATCTCGGGCTACACCTTC	-	-	TRBV29-1	TRBJ1-2
CATSNRGITEELFF	TGTGCCACCAGCAACAGGGGTATCACCGAGGAGCTGTTTTTT	TRBD1	-	TRBV24-1	TRBJ2-2
CSAAETSGGAYEHYF	TGCAGTGCAGCCGAGACCAGCGGTGGAGCCTACGAGCATTACTTC	-	-	TRBV20-1	TRBJ2-7
CASSPQGSTDTQYF	TGTGCCAGCAGCCCCCAGGGAAGCACAGATACGCAGTATTTT	-	few	TRBV11-2	TRBJ2-3
CASCTQGLTGEQYF	TGTGCCAGCTGCACACAGGGACTAACGGGGGAGCAGTACTTC	-	once	TRBV11-2	TRBJ2-7
CSAGRRARDSTDMQYF	TGCAGTGCTGGGCGCCGGGCGCGCGATAGCACAGATATGCAGTATTTT	-	-	TRBV20-1	TRBJ2-3
CASSILGLSTDTQCF	TGTGCCAGCAGCATATTAGGACTCAGCACAGATACGCAGTGTTTT	-	once	TRBV11-2	TRBJ2-3
CRVTTSESLYEEYF	TGCAGAGTCACGACTAGCGAGAGCCTCTACGAGGAGTACTTC	TRBD2	-	TRBV29-1	TRBJ2-7
CASSYSKEASYGYTF	TGTGCCAGCAGTTACTCCAAGGAGGCCAGTTATGGCTACACCTTC	-	-	TRBV6-5	TRBJ1-2
CASSRTGGGAHEQYF	TGTGCCAGCAGTCGGACTGGCGGGGGGGCCCACGAGCAGTACTTC	TRBD2	many	TRBV6-2/TRBV6-3	TRBJ2-7
CASSLKQGLRTYEQYF	TGTGCCAGCAGCCTTAAACAGGGCCTTCGTACCTACGAGCAGTACTTC	-	-	TRBV11-2	TRBJ2-7
CASRPHQQFF	TGTGCCAGCAGGCCCCACCAGCAGTTCTTC	-	-	TRBV11-2	TRBJ2-1
CAWSENFGNGELFF	TGCGCCTGGAGTGAGAACTTCGGCAACGGGGAGCTGTTTTTT	-	-	TRBV30	TRBJ2-2
CASSLVDGAVYNEHFF	TGTGCCAGCAGCTTGGTGGACGGGGCGGTGTACAATGAGCACTTCTTC	-	-	TRBV5-5	TRBJ2-1
CNARGEGKTQYF	TGCAATGCTAGAGGCGAGGGGAAGACCCAGTACTTC	-	-	TRBV20-1	TRBJ2-5